The 32 T cell receptor beta chains below were found in one sample sequenced in a study of OX40 agonist ivuxolimab in advanced cancers. This table comes from immunoSEQ multiplex PCR, and its TCRdb copy is limited to in-frame clones, with some not included. Of approximately 50,000 clones in the sample, roughly 86% are singletons; the top ten hold over 1%. This specimen consisted of CD4+ or CD8+ T cells sorted from blood, obtained in a trial of the OX40 agonist ivuxolimab. The receptors were gathered from an adult with an advanced solid tumor such as melanoma, head and neck, liver or kidney cancer.

The chain joins TRBV5-5 to TRBJ2-1, with 14 bases identical to TRBD2. Germline CDR1 reads SGHKS; CDR2 reads YYEKEE (reference sequence). The CDR3 length is 15 residues. J gave up 12 bases and V 5 bases, and 10 bases lay outside the gene matches. In DNA form, the CDR3 reads TGTGCCAGCAGACTCGGGACTAGCGGGAGAGATTTGCAGTTCTTC. Encoded protein: CASRLGTSGRDLQFF.

The chain is built from TRBV18 and TRBJ2-7, with 8 bases matching TRBD1. The CDR3 covers 16 residues. Losses at the gene ends were 6 bases for V and 9 bases for J; bases not matched to a gene: 19. Germline V gene data show CDR1 as KGHSH and CDR2 as LQKENI. CDR3 bases: TGTGCCAGCTCCCCGACCGGACCCCAGGGGGCGCCGTCGCAGTACTTC. This encodes CASSPTGPQGAPSQYF.

As DNA, the CDR3 is TGTGCCAGCAGCCCCTTGACGGCAGGGGGGGCTTTCTTT. Translating gives CASSPLTAGGAFF. The V and J genes are TRBV7-9 and TRBJ1-1, with 7 bases fitting TRBD1. This CDR3 is built from 13 residues. After removal of 5 bases from V and 11 bases from J, the junction contained 11 bases not matched to a gene. CDR1 is SEHNR and CDR2 is FQNEAQ in the germline V gene (reference sequence).

The rearrangement joins TRBV19 to TRBJ1-4; 7 bases fit TRBD1. CDR3 length: 15 amino acids. In germline, CDR1 is LNHDA, CDR2 SQIVND (reference sequence). Unmatched junction bases numbered 6, after V lost 5 bases and J lost 3 bases. CDR3 DNA: TGTGCCAGTAGTGCCGCGCAGGGGGCTAATGAAAAACTGTTTTTT. It translates to CASSAAQGANEKLFF.

This chain joins TRBV15 and TRBJ2-7, with a weak D call TRBD1 (6 bases). Trimming removed 1 base at V and 4 bases at J, with 17 bases between. This CDR3 comprises 16 residues. The germline V gene encodes CDR1 LNHNV and CDR2 YYDKDF (reference sequence). The CDR3 protein is CATSRAGPGGRYEQYF. The CDR3 DNA is TGTGCCACCAGCAGAGCCGGACCTGGGGGCAGGTACGAGCAGTACTTC.

The rearrangement uses TRBV11-2 and TRBJ2-3, with 7 bases matching TRBD2. Germline V gives CDR1 SGHAT, CDR2 FQNNGV. After removal of 0 bases from V and 5 bases from J, the junction contained 5 bases not matched to a gene. The CDR3 runs 15 residues. CDR3 DNA sequence: TGTGCCAGCAGCTTAGAGGGGGTAGCGGGAGATACGCAGTATTTT. Its translation: CASSLEGVAGDTQYF.

The gene calls are TRBV19 and TRBJ2-1; D may be TRBD1 or TRBD2 (5 bases each). CDR3 length: 17 amino acids. V dropped 0 bases and J dropped 7 bases, with 19 bases sitting between them. CDR1 and CDR2 from the germline V gene are LNHDA and SQIVND (reference sequence). CDR3 protein: CASSIDPRDGVKNEQFF. In nucleotides, the CDR3 is TGTGCCAGTAGTATAGATCCTCGGGACGGGGTGAAGAATGAGCAGTTCTTC.

The chain links TRBV5-1 to TRBJ2-1, with 8 bases identical to TRBD1. CDR1 and CDR2 (germline): SGHRS, YFSETQ. The CDR3 length is 14 residues. V was pared by 4 bases and J by 5 bases, with 5 bases of the junction left unmatched. CDR3 sequence (DNA): TGCGCCAGCAGCCGGGGACAGGAGAACAATGAGCAGTTCTTC. Translated, it gives CASSRGQENNEQFF.

The rearrangement links TRBV6-6 to TRBJ1-3; 7 bases are shared with TRBD1. In germline, CDR1 is MNHNY, CDR2 SVGAGI (reference sequence). J was trimmed by 2 bases and V by 5 bases; bases with no gene match: 6. This CDR3 contains 15 residues. CDR3 DNA sequence: TGTGCCAGCAGTACCGGACAGGAGGCTGGAAACACCATATATTTT. Translating gives CASSTGQEAGNTIYF.

The V gene is TRBV2, the J gene TRBJ1-4; weak D call: TRBD1 (6 bases). The CDR3 totals 14 residues. Germline V lookup: CDR1 SNHLY, CDR2 FYNNEI. V gave up 7 bases and J gave up 8 bases, with 17 bases separating them. The DNA for the CDR3 is TGTGCCAGCACCGGACAGCCCGAACACGAAAAACTGTTTTTT. Protein sequence: CASTGQPEHEKLFF.

The chain links TRBV27 to TRBJ2-5, with D possibly matching TRBD2 (6 bases). The ends were cut back, 6 bases at V and 5 bases at J, with 13 bases in the middle. CDR1 is MNHEY, CDR2 SMNVEV, per germline (reference sequence). CDR3 length: 13 amino acids. The CDR3 DNA reads as TGTGCCAGCAGCGGCGGGGTTGGGGAGACCCAGTACTTC. Translating it yields CASSGGVGETQYF.

This rearrangement joins TRBV18 to TRBJ2-7, with 7 bases matching TRBD1. The CDR3 is 15 amino acids. Germline V gives CDR1 KGHSH, CDR2 LQKENI. After removal of 2 bases from V and 4 bases from J, the junction contained 8 bases not matched to a gene. The CDR3 region has the DNA TGTGCCAGCTCACCAGCGTCCGGGACAGTGTACGAGCAGTACTTC. Amino acids: CASSPASGTVYEQYF.

The rearrangement joins TRBV5-1 to TRBJ2-1; tentatively, D is TRBD2 (5 bases). Trimming took 0 bases from V and 1 from J, leaving 8 bases between them. The CDR3 runs to 15 residues. The germline CDR1 and CDR2 sequences are SGHRS and YFSETQ. In DNA form, the CDR3 reads TGCGCCAGCAGCTTGGAGCGGTATTCCTACAATGAGCAGTTCTTC. It encodes CASSLERYSYNEQFF.

This clone appeared a single time. The gene calls are TRBV9 and TRBJ1-2; D possibly corresponds to TRBD1 (6 bases). The CDR3 contains 12 residues. The ends were cut back, 0 bases at V and 12 bases at J, with 12 bases in the middle. The V gene's germline CDR1 is SGDLS and CDR2 YYNGEE. The CDR3 sequence: CASSVVSGEDTF. CDR3 nucleotides: TGTGCCAGCAGCGTAGTTTCAGGGGAGGACACCTTC.

This clone was picked up one time. The rearrangement links TRBV5-6 to TRBJ1-4; D might be TRBD1 (5 bases). Trimming removed 1 base from V and 6 bases from J, with 10 bases in between. The germline gives CDR1 SGHDT, CDR2 YYEEEE. The CDR3 spans 14 residues. CDR3 DNA: TGTGCCAGCAGCTTGCAGGGTGTAGATGAAAAACTGTTTTTT. Amino acids: CASSLQGVDEKLFF.

J is TRBJ2-5 and V is TRBV29-1; the D gene is possibly TRBD1 (5 bases). Germline values: CDR1 SQVTM, CDR2 ANQGSEA. V shed 5 bases and J shed 2 bases, with 9 bases lying between them. The CDR3 length is 12 residues. The CDR3: CSVRTGQETQYF. The DNA of the CDR3 is TGCAGCGTTCGTACAGGTCAAGAGACCCAGTACTTC.

This sequence joins TRBV11-2 and TRBJ2-3; D might be TRBD2 (5 bases). Germline V gene sequence: CDR1 SGHAT, CDR2 FQNNGV. V lost 1 base and J 10 bases, leaving 12 bases between the germline ends. CDR3 length: 13 residues. The CDR3 bases are TGTGCCAGCAGCTTAGCGGTGGACTTCTCGCAGTATTTT. Encoded protein: CASSLAVDFSQYF.

The chain uses TRBV4-2 and TRBJ2-3; D gene uncertain. Trimming left V 4 bases short and J 4 bases short, with 9 bases between. Germline lookup yields CDR1 LGHNA and CDR2 YNFKEQ. This CDR3 spans 13 amino acids. Here the CDR3 reads CASSPLSPDTQYF. CDR3 DNA sequence: TGTGCCAGCAGCCCCCTGAGTCCAGATACGCAGTATTTT.

The chain is built from TRBV7-2 and TRBJ1-5, with 12 bases lining up with TRBD1. Per germline, CDR1 SGHTA and CDR2 FQGNSA. V lost 5 bases to trimming and J lost 5 bases; unmatched junction nucleotides: 4. This CDR3 is built from 15 residues. The CDR3 loop is CASSPGTGGHQPQHF. In nucleotides, the CDR3 is TGTGCCAGCAGCCCCGGGACAGGGGGCCATCAGCCCCAGCATTTT.

The chain recombines TRBV2 with TRBJ2-3; a weak D match, TRBD2 (5 bases). The ends were cut back, 6 bases at V and 6 bases at J, with 13 bases in the middle. This CDR3 comprises 13 residues. CDR1 is SNHLY, CDR2 FYNNEI, per germline. In DNA form, the CDR3 reads TGTGCCAGCAGGGACTCCAGCGCGGATACGCAGTATTTT. Translating gives CASRDSSADTQYF.

V is TRBV9 and J is TRBJ2-5; D not resolved. V lost 0 bases to trimming and J lost 4 bases, with 10 bases between them. From germline, CDR1 is SGDLS and CDR2 YYNGEE. The CDR3 has 14 amino acids. The CDR3 bases are TGTGCCAGCAGCGTAGCCAGTATTGGAGAGACCCAGTACTTC. Translating gives CASSVASIGETQYF.

The V and J genes are TRBV7-3 and TRBJ2-1, with 16 bases lining up with TRBD2. This CDR3 has 16 amino acids. CDR1 SGHTA and CDR2 FQGTGA come from the germline V gene. Trimming cost V 5 bases and J 8 bases; bases outside gene matches: 6. CDR3 sequence (DNA): TGTGCCAGCAGCATGGGACTAGCGGGAGGGTTTGATGAGCAGTTCTTC. It yields the protein CASSMGLAGGFDEQFF.

The chain links TRBV18 to TRBJ1-5; D unresolved. Trimming took 5 bases from V and 5 from J, leaving 10 bases between them. This CDR3 is 13 amino acids long. Germline assignment: CDR1 KGHSH and CDR2 LQKENI. The CDR3 region is CASSMERDQPQHF. The CDR3 DNA reads TGTGCCAGCTCAATGGAAAGGGATCAGCCCCAGCATTTT.

This clone was observed a few times. The chain is built from TRBV11-2 and TRBJ2-7; D possibly corresponds to TRBD1 (6 bases). The CDR3 has 16 amino acids. V was shortened by 6 bases and J by 0 bases, with 18 bases between the two germline ends. Germline CDR1 SGHAT, CDR2 FQNNGV. The DNA for the CDR3 is TGTGCCAGCAGATCGACAGGACGTTTTAGCTCCTACGAGCAGTACTTC. Translation gives CASRSTGRFSSYEQYF. The variable domain in full, with the rest retrieved from reference TRBV11-2 and TRBJ2-7, is EAGVAQSPRYKIIEKRQSVAFWCNPISGHATLYWYQQILGQGPKLLIQFQNNGVVDDSQLPKDRFSAERLKGVDSTLKIQPAKLEDSAVYLCASRSTGRFSSYEQYFGPGTRLTVT.

This clone was counted once. V and J are TRBV18 and TRBJ1-6, with 7 bases fitting TRBD1. CDR3 length: 14 amino acids. V shed 2 bases and J 7 bases; nucleotides not matched to a gene: 2. The germline CDR1 and CDR2 sequences are KGHSH and LQKENI. CDR3 coding DNA: TGTGCCAGCTCACCAGACAGGGTCAATTCACCCCTCCACTTT. This codes for CASSPDRVNSPLHF.

The CDR3 nucleotides are TGTGCCAGTAGTATATTAGTGACAGAGACCCAGTACTTC. Translating it yields CASSILVTETQYF. This chain joins TRBV19 and TRBJ2-5; D is undetermined. V was cut by 2 bases and J by 4 bases, with 8 bases left in between. This CDR3 contains 13 residues. The germline CDR1 and CDR2 sequences are LNHDA and SQIVND (reference sequence).

The rearrangement joins TRBV7-9 to TRBJ2-4; D perhaps matches TRBD1 (5 bases). V gave up 1 base and J gave up 6 bases, with 10 bases separating them. The CDR3 loop spans 14 amino acids. Germline V gene sequence: CDR1 SEHNR, CDR2 FQNEAQ (reference sequence). The CDR3 reads CASSLGGQPNIQYF. CDR3 DNA sequence: TGTGCCAGCAGCTTAGGGGGCCAGCCAAACATTCAGTACTTC. Using reference TRBV7-9 and TRBJ2-4 for the parts outside the CDR3, the full variable domain is DTGVSQNPRHKITKRGQNVTFRCDPISEHNRLYWYRQTLGQGPEFLTYFQNEAQLEKSRLLSDRFSAERPKGSFSTLEIQRTEQGDSAMYLCASSLGGQPNIQYFGAGTRLSVL.

The chain joins TRBV28 to TRBJ2-7; D might be TRBD1 (6 bases). Trimming left V 2 bases short and J 5 bases short, with 22 bases between. The CDR3 covers 17 residues. Germline loops: CDR1 MDHEN, CDR2 SYDVKM. The chain's CDR3 is CASSLGRDIWLGDEQYF. The CDR3 DNA reads TGTGCCAGCAGTTTAGGCCGGGACATCTGGCTTGGGGACGAGCAGTACTTC.

For the CDR3, the DNA is TGTGCCAGCAGTGACGTCGGGGTCTCTGGAAACACCATATATTTT. Its translation is CASSDVGVSGNTIYF. The chain employs TRBV4-2 and TRBJ1-3; D call uncertain. Trimming took off 6 bases at V and 0 bases at J, with 12 bases between the two ends. CDR1 and CDR2 (germline): LGHNA, YNFKEQ. The CDR3 length is 15 residues.

A single count supports this clone. J is TRBJ1-3 and V is TRBV7-8, with a weak D call TRBD1 (5 bases). This CDR3 has 13 residues. Trimming shortened V by 0 bases and J by 5 bases, and 5 bases separated the two germline ends. In germline, CDR1 is SGHVS, CDR2 FQNEAQ. The CDR3 loop is CASSLADRNTIYF. CDR3 in DNA: TGTGCCAGCAGCTTAGCGGACAGAAACACCATATATTTT.

Remarks on this clone: Mismatch with germline at one junction end may stem from a read error. The DNA of the CDR3 is TGTGCTAGCAGCTTAAGGCGGACAGGGGGCCCCATCGCCTACGAGCAGTACTTC. This sequence encodes CASSLRRTGGPIAYEQYF. The rearrangement links TRBV7-7 to TRBJ2-7; 11 nucleotides align to TRBD1. CDR3 length equals 18 residues. Germline values: CDR1 SSHAT, CDR2 FNYEAQ (reference sequence). The full variable domain, in which reference TRBV7-7 and TRBJ2-7 provide the parts outside the CDR3, is GAGVSQSPRYKVTKRGQDVTLRCDPISSHATLYWYQQALGQGPEFLTYFNYEAQPDKSGLPSDRFSAERPEGSISTLTIQRTEQRDSAMYRCASSLRRTGGPIAYEQYFGPGTRLTVT.

V usage is TRBV11-2 and J usage is TRBJ2-3; D remains unclear. Trimming removed 1 base from V and 5 bases from J, with 7 bases in between. The CDR3 is 13 amino acids. Germline-derived CDR1 and CDR2 are SGHAT and FQNNGV. This CDR3 reads CASSLGVGDTQYF. The CDR3 DNA reads as TGTGCCAGCAGCTTAGGAGTGGGAGATACGCAGTATTTT. Based on the CDR3 plus reference TRBV11-2 and TRBJ2-3, the full variable domain is EAGVAQSPRYKIIEKRQSVAFWCNPISGHATLYWYQQILGQGPKLLIQFQNNGVVDDSQLPKDRFSAERLKGVDSTLKIQPAKLEDSAVYLCASSLGVGDTQYFGPGTRLTVL.